The 22 T cell receptor beta chains listed next were all sequenced from one sample in a study of cytomegalovirus exposure and HLA in healthy donors. This PCR relied on a set of 60 Vbeta primers and 13 Jbeta primers. TCRdb's table, derived via immunoSEQ multiplex PCR, lists solely in-frame clones and lacks some. The table has 100,000 to 150,000 clones, 15% to 19% seen once. The sequenced sample consisted of PBMCs. These receptors all stem from a woman aged 18-29 years in good health and CMV-seronegative.

The CDR3 here is CASSFEGHSYEQYF. The CDR3 nucleotides are TGTGCCAGCAGCTTTGAGGGCCACTCCTACGAGCAGTACTTC. The chain is built from TRBV7-8 and TRBJ2-7; D possibly corresponds to TRBD2 (5 bases). Trimming took 3 bases from V and 0 from J, leaving 9 bases between them. Germline V lookup: CDR1 SGHVS, CDR2 FQNEAQ. This CDR3 contains 14 residues.

The genes are TRBV5-4 and TRBJ1-3; 7 positions agree with TRBD1. Germline values: CDR1 SGHNT, CDR2 YYREEE (reference sequence). CDR3 size: 14 residues. V lost 3 bases, J lost 0 bases, and 0 bases stayed unmatched. The CDR3 here is CASSWDSSGNTIYF. DNA for the CDR3: TGTGCCAGCAGCTGGGACAGCTCTGGAAACACCATATATTTT.

This clone was counted a few times. The rearrangement links TRBV7-2 to TRBJ2-7; no reliable D call. The CDR3 has 16 amino acids. With 4 bases removed from V and 6 bases from J, the gap between germline ends came to 22 bases. Germline V CDR1 and CDR2: SGHTA, FQGNSA. CDR3 loop: CASSSRMTKNSLEQYF. The CDR3 DNA reads TGTGCCAGCAGCTCGAGAATGACAAAGAACAGTCTCGAGCAGTACTTC.

The chain has TRBV30 and TRBJ2-4, with D perhaps matching TRBD2 (6 bases). V lost 3 bases, J lost 7 bases, and 16 bases lay in between. The CDR3 spans 14 residues. From germline, CDR1 is GTSNPN and CDR2 SVGIG (reference sequence). CDR3 sequence: CAWSPGALGNIQYF. In DNA, the CDR3 is TGTGCCTGGAGCCCGGGAGCCCTCGGGAACATTCAGTACTTC.

Only a few counts were recorded for this clone. V gene TRBV9 combines with J gene TRBJ2-1, with TRBD2 matching over 10 bases. The CDR3 consists of 15 residues. CDR1 is SGDLS and CDR2 is YYNGEE in the germline V gene. The V gene end was trimmed by 0 bases and the J gene end by 6 bases; junction bases not matched to a gene: 3. CDR3 amino acids: CASSVGSSGGNEQFF. The CDR3 DNA is TGTGCCAGCAGCGTAGGGTCTAGCGGGGGCAATGAGCAGTTCTTC.

This clone was recorded once. V usage is TRBV28 and J usage is TRBJ1-6; a weak D match, TRBD1 (5 bases). The CDR3 is 16 amino acids. Per germline, CDR1 MDHEN and CDR2 SYDVKM. Trimming pared 5 bases from V and 8 bases from J, leaving 19 bases between. The CDR3 spells CASSALPGGSYSPLHF. DNA for the CDR3: TGTGCCAGCAGTGCACTGCCGGGGGGTTCTTATTCACCCCTCCACTTT.

This chain links TRBV6-1 with TRBJ1-6, with D hard to call. V dropped 6 bases and J dropped 0 bases, with 3 bases sitting between them. The CDR3 consists of 13 residues. CDR1 is MNHNS and CDR2 is SASEGT in the germline V gene. The CDR3 DNA sequence: TGTGCCAGCAGGAGCTCCTATAATTCACCCCTCCACTTT. This sequence encodes CASRSSYNSPLHF.

In this sample, this clone turned up a few times. The chain uses TRBV4-1 and TRBJ1-5; 9 positions match TRBD1. Germline CDR1 is MGHRA and CDR2 is YSYEKL. The trim removed 3 bases at V and 2 bases at J, leaving 2 bases unmatched. The CDR3 sequence is 15 residues long. For the CDR3, the DNA is TGCGCCAGCAGCCAGGACAGGGGACGCAATCAGCCCCAGCATTTT. It translates to CASSQDRGRNQPQHF.

The rearrangement joins TRBV5-1 to TRBJ1-1; perhaps TRBD1 as D (5 bases). Germline V CDR1 and CDR2: SGHRS, YFSETQ. The CDR3 loop spans 17 amino acids. V was cut by 0 bases and J by 5 bases, with 20 bases left in between. DNA of the CDR3: TGCGCCAGCAGCTTGGGGAACGGGGAGGGGTTTACGACTGAAGCTTTCTTT. It specifies CASSLGNGEGFTTEAFF. The full variable domain, with the rest looked up from reference TRBV5-1 and TRBJ1-1, is KAGVTQTPRYLIKTRGQQVTLSCSPISGHRSVSWYQQTPGQGLQFLFEYFSETQRNKGNFPGRFSGRQFSNSRSEMNVSTLELGDSALYLCASSLGNGEGFTTEAFFGQGTRLTVV.

The V gene is TRBV14, the J gene TRBJ2-3; D is undetermined. Germline lookup yields CDR1 SGHDN and CDR2 FVKESK. CDR3 length: 16 residues. V was pared by 0 bases and J by 2 bases, with 12 bases between. The CDR3 sequence is CASSQDRSSFTDTQYF. In DNA form, the CDR3 reads TGTGCCAGCAGCCAAGATCGAAGTAGCTTCACAGATACGCAGTATTTT. Full variable domain (remainder filled in from reference TRBV14 and TRBJ2-3): EAGVTQFPSHSVIEKGQTVTLRCDPISGHDNLYWYRRVMGKEIKFLLHFVKESKQDESGMPNNRFLAERTGGTYSTLKVQPAELEDSGVYFCASSQDRSSFTDTQYFGPGTRLTVL.

This clone has a handful of counts. This chain connects TRBV5-1 to TRBJ1-4, with 7 bases matching TRBD1. The CDR3 extends over 15 amino acids. Trimming removed 4 bases from V and 8 bases from J; junction bases left unmatched: 11. Germline V gene data show CDR1 as SGHRS and CDR2 as YFSETQ. This CDR3 is CASSAGQLVGEKLFF. The CDR3 DNA is TGCGCCAGCAGCGCGGGACAGCTCGTCGGGGAAAAACTGTTTTTT. The full variable domain, in which reference TRBV5-1 and TRBJ1-4 provide the parts outside the CDR3, is KAGVTQTPRYLIKTRGQQVTLSCSPISGHRSVSWYQQTPGQGLQFLFEYFSETQRNKGNFPGRFSGRQFSNSRSEMNVSTLELGDSALYLCASSAGQLVGEKLFFGSGTQLSVL.

This clone was found a few times. This chain uses TRBV19 with TRBJ1-5; maybe TRBD1 (5 bases). The CDR3 is 14 residues long. V shed 1 base and J shed 7 bases, with 11 bases lying between them. Germline CDR1 is LNHDA and CDR2 is SQIVND (reference sequence). Written as DNA, the CDR3 is TGTGCCAGTAGTATAGCAGGGTCGTCCCAGCCCCAGCATTTT. Protein: CASSIAGSSQPQHF.

V usage is TRBV10-3 and J usage is TRBJ1-5; the D gene is possibly TRBD1 (5 bases). This CDR3 has 15 residues. The germline V gene has CDR1 ENHRY and CDR2 SYGVKD. Trimming took 3 bases from V and 1 from J, leaving 10 bases between them. The CDR3: CAISDRGGSNQPQHF. CDR3 bases: TGTGCCATCAGTGACCGGGGGGGGAGCAATCAGCCCCAGCATTTT.

This clone was seen only a few times. Other DNA sequences within the sample encode an identical CDR3. The chain recombines TRBV9 with TRBJ2-1; a weak D match, TRBD1 (6 bases). The length of the CDR3 is 12 residues. V lost 0 bases, J lost 10 bases, and 8 bases lay in between. Germline lookup yields CDR1 SGDLS and CDR2 YYNGEE. Written as DNA, the CDR3 is TGTGCCAGCAGCGTAGATAGGGGGGAGCAGTTCTTC. Its protein product is CASSVDRGEQFF.

The chain's CDR3 is CASTRTGSIPTEAFF. CDR3 DNA sequence: TGCGCCAGCACCAGGACAGGGTCCATCCCTACTGAAGCTTTCTTT. This rearrangement joins TRBV5-1 to TRBJ1-1; 8 positions agree with TRBD1. With V trimmed by 6 bases and J by 5 bases, 12 bases remained unmatched. CDR3 length: 15 residues. Germline V gene sequence: CDR1 SGHRS, CDR2 YFSETQ. Together with reference TRBV5-1 and TRBJ1-1, the CDR3 gives the full variable domain: KAGVTQTPRYLIKTRGQQVTLSCSPISGHRSVSWYQQTPGQGLQFLFEYFSETQRNKGNFPGRFSGRQFSNSRSEMNVSTLELGDSALYLCASTRTGSIPTEAFFGQGTRLTVV.

The chain joins TRBV7-8 to TRBJ2-7; 9 bases are shared with TRBD1. Germline V gene lookup returns CDR1 SGHVS and CDR2 FQNEAQ. Trimming at V came to 7 bases and at J to 2 bases, leaving 6 bases not matched to a gene. There are 14 residues in the CDR3. CDR3 loop: CASTGTGLPYEQYF. The CDR3, as DNA: TGTGCCAGCACAGGGACAGGGCTCCCCTACGAGCAGTACTTC.

This chain uses TRBV2 with TRBJ1-3, with 10 bases that match TRBD1. CDR1 SNHLY and CDR2 FYNNEI come from the germline V gene. The V and J ends lost 6 bases and 7 bases, in that order; junction bases with no gene match: 6. This CDR3 spans 14 amino acids. CDR3 in amino acids: CASRDRGTGNTIYF. The CDR3, as DNA: TGTGCCAGCAGGGACAGGGGGACCGGCAACACCATATATTTT.

This clone was detected a few times. This chain joins TRBV5-4 and TRBJ1-6, with TRBD1 identical over 10 bases. V trimming: 0 bases; J trimming: 9 bases; junction bases outside the gene matches: 9. Germline V gene sequence: CDR1 SGHNT, CDR2 YYREEE (reference sequence). The CDR3 spans 17 residues. CDR3 sequence reads: CASSLAGQGVLSSPLHF. CDR3 bases: TGTGCCAGCAGCTTGGCCGGACAGGGGGTTTTAAGTTCACCCCTCCACTTT.

This clone was detected only a few times. The chain links TRBV4-3 to TRBJ1-4; the match to TRBD1 covers 9 bases. CDR1 is LGHNA and CDR2 is YSLEER in the germline V gene. V dropped 0 bases and J dropped 7; count of bases not matched to a gene: 6. The CDR3 is 16 residues long. CDR3 protein: CASSQDRGTGSEKLFF. The CDR3, as DNA: TGCGCCAGCAGCCAAGATCGGGGGACAGGGAGTGAAAAACTGTTTTTT.

This clone was found a few times. The CDR3 nucleotides are TGTGCCATCCGAGGGGTTATCTCTCGGGACTCGAACACTGAAGCTTTCTTT. Translation gives CAIRGVISRDSNTEAFF. The genes are TRBV10-3 and TRBJ1-1; TRBD1 might be the D (5 bases). Germline V CDR1 and CDR2: ENHRY, SYGVKD. CDR3 length equals 17 residues. V shed 8 bases and J shed 1 base, with 23 bases lying between them.

DNA of the CDR3: TGTGCCAGCAGCGCCGAGCGGGACAGGTTCAATCAGCCCCAGCATTTT. Protein sequence: CASSAERDRFNQPQHF. The chain is built from TRBV2 and TRBJ1-5; 8 bases align to TRBD1. V shed 6 bases and J 3 bases; nucleotides not matched to a gene: 10. The CDR3 runs 16 residues. The germline V gene has CDR1 SNHLY and CDR2 FYNNEI.

This sequence joins TRBV6-6 and TRBJ2-7; TRBD1 is a possible D gene (6 bases). Germline CDR1 MNHNY, CDR2 SVGAGI (reference sequence). The CDR3 has 12 amino acids. Between the trimmed V and J ends, which lost 5 bases and 6 bases, there was a span of 11 bases. The CDR3 nucleotides read TGTGCCAGCAGTGGGGACATTCTCGAGCAGTACTTC. Translating gives CASSGDILEQYF.